Listed here is a single T cell receptor (beta chain). Preparing the TCRbeta library involved the use of unique molecular identifiers. One entry per CDR3 protein, called by TCRdb with MiXCR from the PCR reads. This table has 300,000 or so distinct CDR3 sequences, roughly 9.5% appearing once. This entry comes from a study of T-cell reconstitution after alpha-beta-depleted transplantation in children. This CDR3 is 17 amino acids long. Losses at the gene ends were 5 bases for V and 8 bases for J; bases not matched to a gene: 16. The germline CDR1 and CDR2 sequences are MNHEY and SVGEGT. The source material was PBMCs from the stem cell graft donor, sampled from the stem cell graft. The chain combines TRBV6-2 or TRBV6-3 with TRBJ2-1, with TRBD2 matching 9 bases. The TCR comes from a human donor who donated a stem cell graft to a child with SCID. The CDR3 sequence is CASSPSWERGASDEQFF. In DNA, the CDR3 is TGTGCCAGCAGTCCATCGTGGGAGCGGGGGGCCTCCGATGAGCAGTTCTTC.